The source of this T cell receptor (beta chain) is a study of cytomegalovirus exposure and HLA in healthy donors. Study observations and caveats: Reported findings show TCR beta sequences accurately forecast HLA-A and HLA-B alleles in most subjects.

The CDR3 covers 16 residues. The V gene's germline CDR1 is SGHDN and CDR2 FVKESK. J lost 0 bases, V lost 0 bases, and 5 bases had no gene match. As to this clone: Its target is unknown.

With 60 Vbeta and 13 Jbeta primers, the PCR was carried out. The repertoire was sequenced with immunoSEQ multiplex PCR; TCRdb's copy has only in-frame clones and lacks some. The sample records roughly 200,000 clones, 70% to 80% being singletons. The specimen was PBMCs. V is TRBV14 and J is TRBJ2-7; TRBD1 matches 7 bases. The sequence was collected from a woman in her forties in good health and CMV-seronegative. The DNA of the CDR3 is TGTGCCAGCAGCCAAGAGACAGGGCCGCTCTCCTACGAGCAGTACTTC. It encodes CASSQETGPLSYEQYF.